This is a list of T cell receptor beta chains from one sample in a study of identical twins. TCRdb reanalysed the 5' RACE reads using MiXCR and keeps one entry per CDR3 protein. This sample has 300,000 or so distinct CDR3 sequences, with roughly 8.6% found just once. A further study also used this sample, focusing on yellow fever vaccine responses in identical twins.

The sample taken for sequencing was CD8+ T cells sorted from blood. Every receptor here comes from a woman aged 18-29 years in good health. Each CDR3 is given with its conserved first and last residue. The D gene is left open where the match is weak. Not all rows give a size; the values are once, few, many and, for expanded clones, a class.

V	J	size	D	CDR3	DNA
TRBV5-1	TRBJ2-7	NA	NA	CASSFRDSLLYEQYF	TGCGCCAGCAGCTTCAGGGACTCACTACTCTACGAGCAGTACTTC
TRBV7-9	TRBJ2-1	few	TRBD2	CASSLALGGSFNEQFF	TGTGCCAGCAGCTTAGCTCTCGGCGGGAGCTTCAATGAGCAGTTCTTC
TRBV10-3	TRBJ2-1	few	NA	CAISESLWERYNEQFF	TGTGCCATCAGTGAGTCTTTATGGGAGAGGTACAATGAGCAGTTCTTC
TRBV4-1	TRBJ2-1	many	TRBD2	CASSQDQLAVYNEQFF	TGCGCCAGCAGCCAAGATCAACTAGCGGTCTACAATGAGCAGTTCTTC
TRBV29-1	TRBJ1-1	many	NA	CSVPLNTEAFF	TGCAGCGTACCCTTGAACACTGAAGCTTTCTTT
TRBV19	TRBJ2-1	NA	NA	CDSSFRLGSDEQFF	TGTGACAGTAGTTTTCGACTGGGGAGCGATGAGCAGTTCTTC
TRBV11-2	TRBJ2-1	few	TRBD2	CASSQGLAGGPRDEQFF	TGTGCCAGCAGCCAGGGACTAGCGGGAGGGCCGAGGGATGAGCAGTTCTTC
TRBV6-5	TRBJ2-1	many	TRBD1	CASSNQERTGGYNEQFF	TGTGCCAGCAGTAACCAGGAGAGGACAGGGGGCTACAATGAGCAGTTCTTC
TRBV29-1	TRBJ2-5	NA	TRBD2	CSVVAGVETQYF	TGCAGCGTTGTAGCGGGAGTTGAGACCCAGTACTTC
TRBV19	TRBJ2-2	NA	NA	CASSTASGELFF	TGTGCCAGTAGTACCGCCTCCGGGGAGCTGTTTTTT
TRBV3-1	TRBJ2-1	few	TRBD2	CASSQELRGDEQFF	TGTGCCAGCAGCCAGGAGTTGCGGGGGGATGAGCAGTTCTTC
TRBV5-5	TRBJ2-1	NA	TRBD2	CASSFSLAGWDEQFF	TGTGCCAGCAGCTTTTCACTAGCGGGATGGGATGAGCAGTTCTTC
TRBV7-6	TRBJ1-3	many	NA	CASSLLTESSGNTIYF	TGTGCCAGCAGCTTACTGACCGAGAGCTCTGGAAACACCATATATTTT
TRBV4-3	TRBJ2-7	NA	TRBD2	CASSQDRGRTSGYEQYF	TGCGCCAGCAGCCAAGATCGAGGTAGGACTAGCGGCTACGAGCAGTACTTC
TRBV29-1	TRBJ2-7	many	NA	CSVEDGGSYEQYF	TGCAGCGTTGAAGATGGTGGGTCCTACGAGCAGTACTTC
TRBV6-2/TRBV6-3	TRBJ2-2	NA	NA	CATRTRAGELFF	TGTGCCACCAGGACCCGGGCCGGGGAGCTGTTTTTT
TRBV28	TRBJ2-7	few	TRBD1	CASRPRTGEKRYSYEQYF	TGTGCCAGCAGGCCACGGACAGGGGAAAAACGATACTCCTACGAGCAGTACTTC
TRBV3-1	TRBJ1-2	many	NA	CASSQDRSGGYGYTF	TGTGCCAGCAGCCAAGATCGGAGCGGGGGCTATGGCTACACCTTC
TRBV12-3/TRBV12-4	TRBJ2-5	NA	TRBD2	CTCSPGTSGRVLQETQYF	TGTACCTGCAGTCCAGGGACTAGCGGGAGGGTCCTACAAGAGACCCAGTACTTC